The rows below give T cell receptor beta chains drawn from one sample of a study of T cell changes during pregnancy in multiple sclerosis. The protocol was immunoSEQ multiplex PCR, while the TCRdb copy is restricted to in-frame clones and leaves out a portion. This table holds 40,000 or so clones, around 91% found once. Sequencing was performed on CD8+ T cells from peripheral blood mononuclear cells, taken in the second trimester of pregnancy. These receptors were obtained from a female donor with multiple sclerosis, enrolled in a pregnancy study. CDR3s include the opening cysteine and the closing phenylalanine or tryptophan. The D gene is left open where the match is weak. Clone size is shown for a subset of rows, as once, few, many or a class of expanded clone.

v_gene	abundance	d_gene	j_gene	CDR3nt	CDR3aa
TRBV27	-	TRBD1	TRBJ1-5	TGTGCCAGCAGTCCCCCCCCAGACAGGGCTTTTAATAATCAGCCCCAGCATTTT	CASSPPPDRAFNNQPQHF
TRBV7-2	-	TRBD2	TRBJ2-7	TGTGCCAGCAGCTTAGGAATCAGGGGACTAGTCGACTACGAGCAGTACTTC	CASSLGIRGLVDYEQYF
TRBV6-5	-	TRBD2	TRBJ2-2	TGTGCCAGCAGTTACACTCCTAGCGGGACCGGGGAGCTGTTTTTT	CASSYTPSGTGELFF
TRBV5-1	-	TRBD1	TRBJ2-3	TGCGCCAGCAGCCCAGGGGGAGCAGGGACAGATACGCAGTATTTT	CASSPGGAGTDTQYF
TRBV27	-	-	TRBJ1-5	TGTGCCAGCAGTCCCACCAACAGGGACCCCGATGATCAGCCCCAGCATTTT	CASSPTNRDPDDQPQHF
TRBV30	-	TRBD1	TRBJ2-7	TGTGCCTGGACCGGGGACAGGGGTCGCGAGCAGTACTTC	CAWTGDRGREQYF
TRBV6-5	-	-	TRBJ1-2	TGTGCCAGCAGCCCTACAGGGATTAGGGACTATGGCTACACCTTC	CASSPTGIRDYGYTF
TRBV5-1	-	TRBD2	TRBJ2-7	TGCGCCAGCAGCTTAGGGACTAGCGGACCTAAATTCTACGAGCAGTACTTC	CASSLGTSGPKFYEQYF
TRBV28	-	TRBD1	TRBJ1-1	TGTGCCAGCAGGAATACAGGGGCTGAAGCTTTCTTT	CASRNTGAEAFF
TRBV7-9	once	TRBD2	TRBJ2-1	TGTGCCAGCAGCTTAGGCGGGAGTAGTAACAATGAGCAGTTCTTC	CASSLGGSSNNEQFF
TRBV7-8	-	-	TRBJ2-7	TGTGCCAGCAGCCTTTACAGGGAGCCCTACGAGCAGTACTTC	CASSLYREPYEQYF
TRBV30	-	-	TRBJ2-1	TGTGCCTGGAGTCTCAGGGGCAATGAGCAGTTCTTC	CAWSLRGNEQFF
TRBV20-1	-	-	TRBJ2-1	TGCAGTCCCTGGGGGGTAGATGAGCAGTTCTTC	CSPWGVDEQFF
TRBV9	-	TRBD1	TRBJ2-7	TGTGCCAGCAGTCCAACCGGGACAGCATCCTACGAGCAGTACTTC	CASSPTGTASYEQYF
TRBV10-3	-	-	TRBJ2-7	TGTGCCATCAGTGACAACACCTACGAGCAGTACTTC	CAISDNTYEQYF
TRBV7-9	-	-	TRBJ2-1	TGTGCCAGCGTCCAAGGGGGTGAGCAGTTCTTC	CASVQGGEQFF
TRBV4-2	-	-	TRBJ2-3	TGTGCCAGCAGCCAAGGGCGGACAGATACGCAGTATTTT	CASSQGRTDTQYF
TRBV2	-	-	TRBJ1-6	TGTGCCAGCAGTGAAGGCCTAGGTCATAATTCACCCCTCCACTTT	CASSEGLGHNSPLHF
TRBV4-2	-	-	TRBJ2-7	TGTGCCAGCAGCCAAGACTACTCCTACGAGCAGTACTTC	CASSQDYSYEQYF
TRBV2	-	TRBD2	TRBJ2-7	TGTGCCAGCAGAGGGGACTATTCACACGAGCAGTACTTC	CASRGDYSHEQYF
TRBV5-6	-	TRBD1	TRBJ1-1	TGTGCCAGCAGCTCGGGGACAGATGTGGGGAACACTGAAGCTTTCTTT	CASSSGTDVGNTEAFF
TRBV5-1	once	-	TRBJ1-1	TGCGCCAGCACCACTTTCTCCCGGGACACCTATAGTAACACTGAAGCTTTCTTT	CASTTFSRDTYSNTEAFF
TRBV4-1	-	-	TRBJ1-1	TGCGCCAGCAGCCAAGATGTACCCGACGGGGCTTTCTTT	CASSQDVPDGAFF
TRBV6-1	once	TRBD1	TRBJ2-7	TGTGCCAGCAGGGGGACAGGGGGCGTCTACGAGCAGTACTTC	CASRGTGGVYEQYF
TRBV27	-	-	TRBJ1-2	TGTGCCAGCAGTTTTGGGGGGATGGGTGGCTACACCTTC	CASSFGGMGGYTF
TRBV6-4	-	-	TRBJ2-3	TGTGCCAGCAGTGACGATAACACGCCAGGTACGCAGTATTTT	CASSDDNTPGTQYF
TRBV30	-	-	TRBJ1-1	TGTGCCTGGGACGTCGGGGGGAACACTGAAGCTTTCTTT	CAWDVGGNTEAFF
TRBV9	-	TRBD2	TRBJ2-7	TGTGCCAGCAGCGTAGGGCTAGCGGGAGGTACCTACGAGCAGTACTTC	CASSVGLAGGTYEQYF